These 5 T cell receptor beta chains were sequenced from one sample in a study of radiotherapy plus CTLA-4 blockade in lung cancer. Profiling relied on immunoSEQ multiplex PCR, and the TCRdb table lists in-frame clones only, not all of them. The sample has 40,000 to 55,000 clones, 86% seen once. This sample comprised peripheral blood, obtained from a patient treated with radiotherapy plus ipilimumab. The receptors shown here come from a human donor with non-small cell lung cancer that progressed on radiotherapy plus ipilimumab. Some clones in this sample may be carry-over from other donors' samples.

V and J are TRBV18 and TRBJ2-2; 10 nucleotides line up with TRBD1. Germline lookup yields CDR1 KGHSH and CDR2 LQKENI. After removal of 6 bases from V and 0 bases from J, the junction contained 13 bases not matched to a gene. The CDR3 runs to 19 residues. CDR3 DNA sequence: TGTGCCAGCTCCCCCAGTCCCGGGACAGGGGACGCGAACACCGGGGAGCTGTTTTTT. Its translation: CASSPSPGTGDANTGELFF.

The chain has TRBV15 and TRBJ1-5; D uncertain. Germline CDR1 is LNHNV and CDR2 is YYDKDF (reference sequence). This CDR3 is built from 14 residues. Trimming left V 5 bases short and J 3 bases short, with 11 bases between. CDR3 protein: CATSGGLSNQPQHF. CDR3 sequence (DNA): TGTGCCACCAGCGGCGGACTGTCCAATCAGCCCCAGCATTTT.

This clone turned up a few times. The chain employs TRBV5-6 and TRBJ2-3; D is possibly TRBD2 (5 bases). Germline CDR1 SGHDT, CDR2 YYEEEE. Trimming removed 2 bases from V and 7 bases from J, with 8 bases in between. The CDR3 length is 12 residues. CDR3 nucleotides: TGTGCCAGCAGCTTAACTAGGAATACGCAGTATTTT. Translating gives CASSLTRNTQYF.

This sequence joins TRBV25-1 and TRBJ1-1; 8 bases map to TRBD1. CDR1 is MGHDK and CDR2 is SYGVNS in the germline V gene. V gave up 3 bases and J gave up 4 bases; unmatched junction bases: 7. This CDR3 has 15 amino acids. The CDR3 here is CASSDPRQGSTEAFF. Written as DNA, the CDR3 is TGTGCCAGCAGTGATCCAAGACAGGGGTCCACTGAAGCTTTCTTT. Full variable domain (outside the CDR3, taken from reference TRBV25-1 and TRBJ1-1): EADIYQTPRYLVIGTGKKITLECSQTMGHDKMYWYQQDPGMELHLIHYSYGVNSTEKGDLSSESTVSRIRTEHFPLTLESARPSHTSQYLCASSDPRQGSTEAFFGQGTRLTVV.

The CDR3 bases are TGTGCCAGCAGCCCCAGACAGGGGGAGGCCACTGAAGCTTTCTTT. Its translation: CASSPRQGEATEAFF. V is TRBV4-2 and J is TRBJ1-1; 9 bases fit TRBD1. The CDR3 has 15 amino acids. The V gene end was trimmed by 4 bases and the J gene end by 4 bases; junction bases not matched to a gene: 7. The germline gives CDR1 LGHNA, CDR2 YNFKEQ.